Detailed here is one T cell receptor beta chain. This specimen belongs to a study of blood T cell repertoires in COVID-19. Libraries were prepared by immunoSEQ multiplex PCR; TCRdb keeps only in-frame clonotypes and omits some of them. In the table there are around 100,000 clones, over 75% of which are singletons. V lost 5 bases, J lost 10 bases, and 9 bases stayed unmatched. The germline V gene encodes CDR1 SGHNT and CDR2 YYREEE (reference sequence). CDR3 length: 16 amino acids. The chain uses TRBV5-4 and TRBJ2-1, with TRBD2 identical over 16 bases. The TCR comes from a human donor in a cohort sampled during active COVID-19. The specimen was peripheral blood. This chain's CDR3 is CASRSGTSGRVGEQFF. DNA for the CDR3: TGTGCCAGCAGATCCGGGACTAGCGGGAGGGTAGGGGAGCAGTTCTTC.